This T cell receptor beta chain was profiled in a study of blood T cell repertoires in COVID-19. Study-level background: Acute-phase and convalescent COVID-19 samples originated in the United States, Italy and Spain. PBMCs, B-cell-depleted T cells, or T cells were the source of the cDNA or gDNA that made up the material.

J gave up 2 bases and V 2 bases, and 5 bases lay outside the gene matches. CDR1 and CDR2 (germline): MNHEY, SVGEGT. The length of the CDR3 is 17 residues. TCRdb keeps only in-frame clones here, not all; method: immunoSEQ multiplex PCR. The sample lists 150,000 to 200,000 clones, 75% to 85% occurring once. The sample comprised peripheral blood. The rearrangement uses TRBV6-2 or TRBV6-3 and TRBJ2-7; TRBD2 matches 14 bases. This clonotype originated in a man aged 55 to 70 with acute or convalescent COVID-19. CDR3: CASSYGGTSGSAYEQYF. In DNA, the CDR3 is TGTGCCAGCAGTTACGGGGGGACTAGCGGGAGTGCCTACGAGCAGTACTTC.